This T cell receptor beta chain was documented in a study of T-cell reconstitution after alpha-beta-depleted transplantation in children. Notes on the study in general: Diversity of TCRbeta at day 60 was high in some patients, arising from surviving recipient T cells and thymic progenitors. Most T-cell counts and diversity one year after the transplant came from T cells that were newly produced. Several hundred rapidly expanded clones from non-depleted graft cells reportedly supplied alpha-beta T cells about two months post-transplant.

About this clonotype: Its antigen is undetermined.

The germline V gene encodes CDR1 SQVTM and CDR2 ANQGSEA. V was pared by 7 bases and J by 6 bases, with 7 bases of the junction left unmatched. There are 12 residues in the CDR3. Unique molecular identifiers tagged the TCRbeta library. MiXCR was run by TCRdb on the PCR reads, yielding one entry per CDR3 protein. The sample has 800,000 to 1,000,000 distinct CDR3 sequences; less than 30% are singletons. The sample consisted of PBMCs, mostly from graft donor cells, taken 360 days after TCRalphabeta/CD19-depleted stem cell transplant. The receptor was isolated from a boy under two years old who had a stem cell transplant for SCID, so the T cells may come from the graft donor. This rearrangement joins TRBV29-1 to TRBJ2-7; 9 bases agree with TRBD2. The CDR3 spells CSGTGLASEQYF. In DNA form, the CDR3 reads TGCAGCGGGACGGGACTAGCTTCCGAGCAGTACTTC.